The 7 T cell receptor beta chains reported below all come from one sample, sequenced in a study of blood T cell repertoires in COVID-19. Clones were read by immunoSEQ multiplex PCR, and TCRdb kept only the in-frame ones, dropping some. The sample holds around 260,000 clones; 85% to 90% are singletons and the top ten take around 1.5%. What was sequenced was peripheral blood. All receptors derive from a middle-aged woman who had recovered from COVID-19.

This sequence joins TRBV4-2 and TRBJ2-1; 12 bases agree with TRBD2. The J segment lost 4 bases and the V segment lost 2 bases, leaving 6 bases of the junction unmatched. The length of the CDR3 is 17 residues. Looked up from germline, CDR1 is LGHNA and CDR2 is YNFKEQ. Here the CDR3 reads CASSQRPSGGAYNEQFF. The CDR3 coding sequence is TGTGCCAGCAGCCAACGCCCTAGCGGGGGGGCGTACAATGAGCAGTTCTTC.

In this sample, this clone turned up a few times. This chain connects TRBV6-5 to TRBJ1-6; D perhaps matches TRBD1 (6 bases). The CDR3 consists of 15 residues. V dropped 9 bases and J dropped 5 bases, with 17 bases sitting between them. Germline CDR1 is MNHEY and CDR2 is SVGAGI. CDR3 amino acids: CASKPPQGNNSPLHF. CDR3 DNA: TGTGCCAGTAAGCCACCACAGGGTAATAATTCACCCCTCCACTTT.

This clone was picked up one time. Mismatch with germline at one junction end may stem from a read error. This chain links TRBV11-2 with TRBJ1-2; TRBD1 agrees at 8 bases. This CDR3 region has 14 residues. The germline V gene has CDR1 SGHAT and CDR2 FQNNGV. The chain's CDR3 is CASSRGQGNDGYTF. In nucleotides, the CDR3 is TGTGCCAGCAGCCGCGGACAGGGTAACGATGGCTACACCTTC.

DNA for the CDR3: TGTGCCAGCAGCCTCCAGACAGGGGAAACAAACATTCAGTACTTC. Encoded protein: CASSLQTGETNIQYF. The rearrangement links TRBV14 to TRBJ2-4; TRBD1 matches 8 bases. Germline V lookup: CDR1 SGHDN, CDR2 FVKESK. Unmatched junction bases numbered 8, after V lost 4 bases and J lost 6 bases. CDR3 length: 15 residues.

A note on this clone: The junction departs from the called germline gene at one end, perhaps through a read error. The V call is TRBV6-1, the J call TRBJ1-5, with 8 bases matching TRBD1. CDR1 and CDR2 from the germline V gene are MNHNS and SASEGT. The CDR3 contains 18 residues. CDR3: CASSQATGESLSNQPQHF. The CDR3 DNA reads as TGTGCCAGCAGTCAAGCGACAGGGGAGAGTTTGAGCAATCAGCCCCAGCATTTT.

The chain employs TRBV19 and TRBJ1-1; D is undetermined. Germline CDR1 reads LNHDA; CDR2 reads SQIVND (reference sequence). The CDR3 contains 10 residues. V was trimmed by 6 bases and J by 6 bases, leaving 5 bases between them. The CDR3 is CASRGPEAFF. CDR3 sequence (DNA): TGTGCCAGTAGGGGCCCTGAAGCTTTCTTT.

The DNA for the CDR3 is TGTGCCAGCAGCGTAGAACAGGGCGGTATGGGTGGCTACACCTTC. Amino acid sequence: CASSVEQGGMGGYTF. This chain links TRBV9 with TRBJ1-2; tentative D call: TRBD1 (6 bases). Looked up from germline, CDR1 is SGDLS and CDR2 is YYNGEE. V was clipped by 0 bases and J by 7 bases, with 16 bases between them. The CDR3 runs to 15 residues.